These T cell receptor beta chains were read from a single sample in a study of OX40 agonist ivuxolimab in advanced cancers. Profiling relied on immunoSEQ multiplex PCR, and the TCRdb table lists in-frame clones only, not all of them. The table shows 30,000 to 40,000 clones, with roughly 80% occurring only once. The specimen comprised CD4+ or CD8+ T cells sorted from blood, sampled in a trial of the OX40 agonist ivuxolimab. The receptors shown here come from an adult with an advanced solid tumor such as melanoma, head and neck, liver or kidney cancer. CDR3s include the opening cysteine and the closing phenylalanine or tryptophan. The order of the fields is V gene, CDR3 protein.

v_call: TRBV4-1; cdr3_aa: CASSPGGRDYGYTF
v_call: TRBV12-5; cdr3_aa: CASGLRPDGGELFF
v_call: TRBV4-2; cdr3_aa: CASSQSLASVSEQFF
v_call: TRBV7-2; cdr3_aa: CASSSDRQVADTQYF
v_call: TRBV30; cdr3_aa: CAWSPGGYEQFF
v_call: TRBV4-3; cdr3_aa: CASSLTIPMNTEAFF
v_call: TRBV7-7; cdr3_aa: CASSPGGGSTDTQYF
v_call: TRBV30; cdr3_aa: CAWRIGGGQYYNEQFF
v_call: TRBV6-5; cdr3_aa: CASRSVDRAYEQYF
v_call: TRBV5-6; cdr3_aa: CASSSGQGQLMNTEAFF
v_call: TRBV7-2; cdr3_aa: CASTRDGTESYEQYF
v_call: TRBV12-5; cdr3_aa: CASRLMDTISGNTIYF
v_call: TRBV6-6; cdr3_aa: CASSEAEHTEAFF
v_call: TRBV20-1; cdr3_aa: CSASGGAF
v_call: TRBV10-1; cdr3_aa: CASSTGLAGTDTQYF
v_call: TRBV5-1; cdr3_aa: CASSPVTSFALGDEQFF
v_call: TRBV28; cdr3_aa: CASISGSYEQYF
v_call: TRBV7-9; cdr3_aa: CASSLTGTGIEKLFF
v_call: TRBV6-1; cdr3_aa: CASRQGKQETQYF
v_call: TRBV7-9; cdr3_aa: CASSQWGYQETQYF
v_call: TRBV15; cdr3_aa: CATSRAGRNTEAFF
v_call: TRBV6-1; cdr3_aa: CASSESAGDYNEQFF
v_call: TRBV2; cdr3_aa: CASSEGAGGVYGYTF
v_call: TRBV15; cdr3_aa: CATSETRTYEQYF
v_call: TRBV7-3; cdr3_aa: CASSPRPGTDTQYF
v_call: TRBV7-6; cdr3_aa: CASSPGTSGANVLTF
v_call: TRBV11-1; cdr3_aa: CASSPRVHHSYEQYF
v_call: TRBV5-1; cdr3_aa: CASSPGDRMNTGELFF
v_call: TRBV28; cdr3_aa: CASQTGKVREDTQYF
v_call: TRBV30; cdr3_aa: CAWSRGQENQPQHF
v_call: TRBV6-5; cdr3_aa: CASSSTQSGYGQFF
v_call: TRBV5-1; cdr3_aa: CASRETGSNYGYTF
v_call: TRBV6-5; cdr3_aa: CASSYSGRWFF
v_call: TRBV6-1; cdr3_aa: CATFDGGNTIYF
v_call: TRBV28; cdr3_aa: CASSRRTRSGFQYF
v_call: TRBV30; cdr3_aa: CAWSLVSETQYF
v_call: TRBV18; cdr3_aa: CASSPLASITDTQYF
v_call: TRBV5-5; cdr3_aa: CASSRFNEQYF
v_call: TRBV5-4; cdr3_aa: CASSLQGDNQPQHF
v_call: TRBV29-1; cdr3_aa: CSVEMTDYGYTF
v_call: TRBV29-1; cdr3_aa: CSVEVRAGGSGNTIYF
v_call: TRBV11-3; cdr3_aa: CASSLGQGFAEAFF
v_call: TRBV28; cdr3_aa: CACGPTYEQYF
v_call: TRBV10-2; cdr3_aa: CASSVKDGQGSFQPQHF
v_call: TRBV5-1; cdr3_aa: CASHTPGPSNYGYTF
v_call: TRBV14; cdr3_aa: CASSPEGIYTEAFF
v_call: TRBV11-2; cdr3_aa: CASSLDLLAGEGNIQYF
v_call: TRBV25-1; cdr3_aa: CASSESGTAYGYTF
v_call: TRBV5-1; cdr3_aa: CASSFRGQGRSGANVLTF
v_call: TRBV4-1; cdr3_aa: CASSGGGQGVYEQYF
v_call: TRBV5-1; cdr3_aa: CASSLGLPHNEQFF
v_call: TRBV10-2; cdr3_aa: CASSDVRTNEKLFF